These T cell receptor beta chains were read from a single sample in a study of cytotoxic CD8 clonotypes in ibrutinib-treated CLL. The protocol was immunoSEQ multiplex PCR, while the TCRdb copy is restricted to in-frame clones and leaves out a portion. Of tens of thousands of clones listed, approximately 87% were seen once; the top ten hold roughly 20%. The specimen was PBMCs, collected after 24 months of ibrutinib treatment. These receptors were taken from a human donor with chronic lymphocytic leukemia. The conserved cysteine and the conserved F or W are not part of the CDR3 here. Each record gives: V gene, CDR3 protein.

v_gene: TRBV7-9; CDR3aa: ASSPGRFSYEQY
v_gene: TRBV6-4; CDR3aa: ASSDSFYGYT
v_gene: TRBV5-4; CDR3aa: ASSLGGQGTGELF
v_gene: TRBV5-4; CDR3aa: ASSFGGTDTQY
v_gene: TRBV7-9; CDR3aa: ASSPKNRVSNEQF
v_gene: TRBV7-6; CDR3aa: ASSSGLAGTSLDEQY
v_gene: TRBV5-4; CDR3aa: ASSLVPGSYEQY
v_gene: TRBV9; CDR3aa: ASSVGTGTSAGSYEQY
v_gene: TRBV18; CDR3aa: ASSGQGNQPQH
v_gene: TRBV5-6; CDR3aa: ASSSDRPIRTYEQY
v_gene: TRBV6-5; CDR3aa: ASSLSSGRSNEQF
v_gene: TRBV10-3; CDR3aa: AIRGGQAGQPQH
v_gene: TRBV5-6; CDR3aa: ASSGSGTGENIQY
v_gene: TRBV14; CDR3aa: ASSQVVGHEQY
v_gene: TRBV5-1; CDR3aa: ASSPGTRSSYNEQF
v_gene: TRBV6-5; CDR3aa: ASSFHGTGGEQY
v_gene: TRBV5-1; CDR3aa: ASSLDLTGGLRKLF
v_gene: TRBV4-2; CDR3aa: ASSRLLVGHQETQY
v_gene: TRBV7-7; CDR3aa: ASSSEDAGDTQY
v_gene: TRBV5-1; CDR3aa: ASSLGGLSNQPQH
v_gene: TRBV29-1; CDR3aa: SVGVRGDSYEQY
v_gene: TRBV19; CDR3aa: ASSIDRRGTEAF
v_gene: TRBV19; CDR3aa: ASSISTSGRESEQY
v_gene: TRBV28; CDR3aa: ASSLWALDTEAF
v_gene: TRBV6-5; CDR3aa: ASSQLGTAYGYT
v_gene: TRBV6-1; CDR3aa: ASSAEGGLPADTQY
v_gene: TRBV14; CDR3aa: ASSLGLAGVVEQF
v_gene: TRBV5-4; CDR3aa: ASSLRLAGVSYEQY
v_gene: TRBV28; CDR3aa: ASSFQSSGNTIY